These T cell receptor beta chains were read from a single sample in a study of regulatory T cells in long-lasting Graves disease. TCRdb reanalysed the multiplex PCR reads using MiXCR and keeps one entry per CDR3 protein. The table lists about 350,000 distinct CDR3 sequences, about a sixth of them singletons. These data were likewise used in another study, on T cells in Graves' hyperthyroidism and ophthalmopathy.

The specimen was peripheral blood mononuclear cells (PBMCs), collected at new diagnosis, from a patient treated with antithyroid drugs. The receptors derive from a young woman with Graves disease. The CDR3 runs from the conserved cysteine through the conserved F or W. A D gene is named only where the DNA matches it firmly. The size entry is marked missing in some rows and otherwise reads once, few, many or a size class.

d_call j_call clone_size v_call cdr3_aa cdr3_nt
TRBD1 TRBJ2-1 many TRBV2 CASSITGAENEQFF TGTGCCAGCAGTATAACAGGGGCGGAAAATGAGCAGTTCTTC
NA TRBJ1-5 few TRBV5-5 CASSLEGKGGQPQHF TGTGCCAGCAGCTTGGAGGGGAAAGGAGGACAGCCCCAGCATTTT
NA TRBJ2-3 many TRBV6-5 CASSYSPTEPNTDTQYF TGTGCCAGCAGTTACTCCCCGACCGAACCAAACACAGATACGCAGTATTTT
NA TRBJ1-5 NA TRBV6-1 CASRGPGPPDQPQHF TGTGCCAGCAGGGGACCCGGGCCCCCCGATCAGCCCCAGCATTTT
NA TRBJ1-4 many TRBV6-1 CASRGFNEKLFF TGTGCCAGCCGGGGTTTTAATGAAAAACTGTTTTTT
NA TRBJ2-2 many TRBV30 CAWRTGFTGELFF TGTGCCTGGAGAACAGGGTTCACCGGGGAGCTGTTTTTT
NA TRBJ2-5 many TRBV7-2 CASRNPLRVFEETQYF TGTGCCAGCAGGAATCCTCTTAGGGTTTTTGAGGAGACCCAGTACTTC
NA TRBJ1-5 NA TRBV9 CASSSTGGVRPQHF TGCGCCAGCAGTTCCACGGGGGGGGTTCGGCCCCAGCATTTT
NA TRBJ2-1 many TRBV5-6 CASRTVGFNEQFF TGTGCCAGCAGGACCGTCGGGTTCAATGAGCAGTTCTTC
NA TRBJ1-6 few TRBV2 CASSGRFNSPLHF TGTGCCAGCAGTGGAAGGTTTAATTCACCCCTCCACTTT
NA TRBJ1-5 few TRBV6-2/TRBV6-3 CASSELQRGPDQPQHF TGTGCCAGCAGTGAACTTCAACGGGGGCCCGATCAGCCCCAGCATTTT
NA TRBJ2-3 many TRBV20-1 CSASGSTESHTDTQYF TGCAGTGCTAGTGGTAGCACCGAGTCACACACAGATACGCAGTATTTT
NA TRBJ1-5 NA TRBV30 CAWSSFGGSNQPQHF TGTGCCTGGAGTTCCTTCGGCGGTAGCAATCAGCCCCAGCATTTT
TRBD1 TRBJ1-4 many TRBV28 CASASGQGNEKLFF TGTGCCAGCGCTTCGGGACAGGGGAATGAAAAACTGTTTTTT
TRBD2 TRBJ2-7 many TRBV13 CASSSGRNEQYF TGTGCCAGCTCCAGCGGGAGGAACGAGCAGTACTTC
NA TRBJ2-3 few TRBV4-1 CASSVQLGAPTQYF TGCGCCAGCAGCGTACAACTAGGGGCTCCGACGCAGTATTTT
NA TRBJ2-7 few TRBV28 CASRPTLTRGPWKFYEQYF TGTGCCAGCAGACCCACTCTTACGAGGGGTCCATGGAAGTTCTACGAGCAGTACTTC
NA TRBJ1-2 NA TRBV24-1 CATSDPGARYGYTF TGTGCCACCAGTGATCCGGGAGCCCGATATGGCTACACCTTC
NA TRBJ2-1 few TRBV4-1 CASSQGTRRSGNEQFF TGCGCCAGCAGCCAAGGGACACGGAGGTCCGGCAATGAGCAGTTCTTC
NA TRBJ2-7 many TRBV5-1 CANSEDFSYEQYF TGCGCCAACAGCGAGGACTTTTCCTACGAGCAGTACTTC
TRBD2 TRBJ2-2 NA TRBV15 CATSRASAGGPSKELFF TGTGCCACCAGCAGAGCCTCAGCGGGAGGTCCTTCCAAGGAGCTGTTTTTT
TRBD2 TRBJ2-3 NA TRBV6-2/TRBV6-3 CASSYQGGGRITDTQYF TGTGCCAGCAGTTACCAGGGCGGGGGGCGAATCACAGATACGCAGTATTTT
TRBD1 TRBJ2-1 many TRBV24-1 CATSGYRQGTTNEQFF TGTGCCACCAGTGGTTACCGACAGGGTACTACGAATGAGCAGTTCTTC
TRBD1 TRBJ1-5 many TRBV2 CASSEANRGGNQPQHF TGTGCCAGCAGTGAAGCAAACAGGGGGGGTAATCAGCCCCAGCATTTT
NA TRBJ2-3 NA TRBV10-3 CTTSFGLSSTDTQYF TGTACCACCTCTTTCGGACTATCTAGCACAGATACGCAGTATTTT
TRBD1 TRBJ2-7 many TRBV7-8 CASSPGQGVSYEQYF TGTGCCAGCAGCCCGGGACAGGGAGTATCCTACGAGCAGTACTTC
NA TRBJ2-5 many TRBV7-9 CASSFGGETQYF TGTGCCAGCAGCTTCGGGGGAGAGACCCAGTACTTC
NA TRBJ2-4 NA TRBV7-3 CASSSSGVGAKNIQYF TGTGCCAGCAGCTCAAGCGGAGTGGGAGCCAAAAACATTCAGTACTTC
NA TRBJ2-7 many TRBV20-1 CSAAPGHQNYEQYF TGCAGTGCTGCCCCGGGACACCAAAACTACGAGCAGTACTTC
NA TRBJ2-4 few TRBV4-1 CASSQSLQNIQYF TGCGCCAGCAGCCAATCCTTACAGAACATTCAGTACTTC
TRBD2 TRBJ2-3 few TRBV6-1 CASNERGGNTDTQYF TGTGCCAGCAATGAGCGGGGGGGGAACACAGATACGCAGTATTTT
TRBD2 TRBJ2-1 many TRBV3-1 CASSVTSGNNEQFF TGTGCCAGCAGCGTAACTAGCGGGAACAATGAGCAGTTCTTC
TRBD1 TRBJ2-7 NA TRBV2 CASSLSGTGEVEQYF TGTGCCAGCAGTTTGTCCGGGACAGGGGAGGTCGAGCAGTACTTC
NA TRBJ2-3 many TRBV6-1 CASSPDDYTQYF TGTGCCAGCAGTCCCGACGACTATACGCAGTATTTT
NA TRBJ1-1 many TRBV7-8 CASSLVFREGTEAFF TGTGCCAGCAGCTTAGTTTTCCGCGAAGGCACTGAAGCTTTCTTT
TRBD2 TRBJ2-1 many TRBV4-1 CASSQGGLAGNEQFF TGCGCCAGCAGCCAAGGAGGACTAGCCGGGAATGAGCAGTTCTTC
NA TRBJ1-5 many TRBV28 CASAGRNSNQPQHF TGTGCCAGCGCGGGACGGAATAGCAATCAGCCCCAGCATTTT
TRBD2 TRBJ2-1 NA TRBV6-1 CASRSYLAGGYNEQFF TGTGCCAGCAGGTCCTACCTAGCGGGAGGGTACAATGAGCAGTTCTTC
NA TRBJ2-7 many TRBV29-1 CSVATSTYEQYF TGCAGCGTTGCCACCTCCACCTACGAGCAGTACTTC
NA TRBJ2-3 NA TRBV29-1 CSVVGGDGATDTQYF TGCAGCGTTGTAGGCGGGGACGGGGCCACAGATACGCAGTATTTT
TRBD2 TRBJ2-1 many TRBV11-2 CASSFGGSGGVDEQFF TGTGCCAGCAGCTTTGGGGGGAGCGGGGGGGTTGATGAGCAGTTCTTC
TRBD1 TRBJ2-7 NA TRBV4-1 CASSGRQGPYEQYF TGCGCCAGCAGCGGTCGACAGGGGCCCTACGAGCAGTACTTC
TRBD1 TRBJ1-2 few TRBV6-2/TRBV6-3 CASSSHRGNYGYTF TGTGCCAGCAGTTCGCACAGGGGTAACTATGGCTACACCTTC
NA TRBJ1-1 many TRBV30 CAWKDSGFVTEAFF TGTGCCTGGAAGGATTCAGGGTTTGTTACTGAAGCTTTCTTT
NA TRBJ2-2 NA TRBV29-1 CSVDSGMNTGELFF TGCAGCGTTGACTCCGGGATGAACACCGGGGAGCTGTTTTTT
NA TRBJ2-1 many TRBV15 CATSSLATSYNEQFF TGTGCCACCAGCAGTCTAGCGACTTCCTACAATGAGCAGTTCTTC
NA TRBJ2-3 many TRBV27 CASSLLYTGETDTQYF TGTGCCAGCAGTTTATTATATACGGGTGAAACAGATACGCAGTATTTT
NA TRBJ1-5 NA TRBV28 CASSFNDGSLNQPQHF TGTGCCAGCAGTTTTAATGACGGCAGCCTCAATCAGCCCCAGCATTTT
TRBD1 TRBJ1-6 many TRBV12-3/TRBV12-4 CASSSRTGGFSPLHF TGTGCCAGCAGTTCCCGGACAGGGGGCTTTTCACCCCTCCACTTT
TRBD1 TRBJ2-1 many TRBV7-9 CASRSDRVDEQFF TGTGCCAGCAGATCCGACAGGGTCGATGAGCAGTTCTTC
TRBD2 TRBJ2-5 NA TRBV7-3 CASSLIAGGLGETQYF TGTGCCAGCAGCTTAATAGCGGGGGGGCTAGGAGAGACCCAGTACTTC
TRBD2 TRBJ2-1 many TRBV5-1 CASSLEGSGSSYNEQFF TGCGCCAGCAGCTTGGAAGGTAGCGGGAGCTCCTACAATGAGCAGTTCTTC
NA TRBJ2-7 NA TRBV5-1 CASSLAKGFQLPYEQYF TGCGCCAGCAGCTTGGCAAAGGGATTTCAACTCCCCTACGAGCAGTACTTC